The 28 T cell receptor beta chains in this list originate from one sample, sequenced in a study of T cells in Graves' hyperthyroidism and ophthalmopathy. Regions amplified from RNA transcripts were the TCR beta CDR3 regions. HTBI primers were employed in a first-round RT-PCR of the TCR CDR3. TCRdb reprocessed the multiplex PCR reads with MiXCR, giving one entry per CDR3 protein. The sample holds around 400,000 distinct CDR3 sequences, 13% to 15% seen once. The sample consisted of blood. These receptors all stem from a woman aged 60-70 years with Graves' ophthalmopathy.

This clonotype was counted at least ten times. This chain uses TRBV20-1 with TRBJ2-7; D is perhaps TRBD2 (5 bases). The germline V gene encodes CDR1 DFQATT and CDR2 SNEGSKA (reference sequence). V lost 6 bases, J lost 1 base, and 16 bases lay in between. The CDR3 is 14 amino acids. The CDR3 DNA sequence: TGCAGTGCCCCACCTACACCGGGGTCCTACGAGCAGTACTTC. This encodes CSAPPTPGSYEQYF.

This clonotype turned up a few times. The chain has TRBV12-3 or TRBV12-4 and TRBJ2-1; 11 bases are shared with TRBD2. V lost 6 bases to trimming and J lost 8 bases; unmatched junction nucleotides: 9. This CDR3 region has 15 residues. The CDR3 loop reads CASSPSGRIVDEQFF. The CDR3 bases are TGTGCCAGCAGCCCTAGCGGGAGGATAGTCGATGAGCAGTTCTTC.

This clonotype was counted at least ten times. The chain uses TRBV20-1 and TRBJ2-7; 9 nucleotides align to TRBD2. This CDR3 comprises 15 residues. Germline CDR1 DFQATT, CDR2 SNEGSKA (reference sequence). V shed 1 base and J 4 bases; nucleotides not matched to a gene: 8. This CDR3 is CSARVVAGDPYEQYF. CDR3 coding DNA: TGCAGTGCTAGAGTAGTAGCGGGAGATCCTTACGAGCAGTACTTC.

Ten or more counts support this clonotype. V usage is TRBV9 and J usage is TRBJ2-1; D is possibly TRBD1 or TRBD2 (7 bases each). CDR1 and CDR2 from the germline V gene are SGDLS and YYNGEE. The V gene lost 3 bases and the J gene lost 5 bases, with 18 bases spanning the gap. CDR3 length equals 16 residues. CDR3 region: CASSAFQGGYNNEQFF. The DNA of the CDR3 is TGTGCCAGCAGCGCTTTCCAGGGGGGGTATAACAATGAGCAGTTCTTC.

This clonotype has at least ten counts. The J gene is TRBJ2-3, the V gene TRBV28; 9 nucleotides match TRBD1. Germline V lookup: CDR1 MDHEN, CDR2 SYDVKM. Trimming at V came to 3 bases and at J to 3 bases, leaving 4 bases not matched to a gene. The CDR3 is 15 residues long. As DNA, the CDR3 is TGTGCCAGCAGTTTTAACAGGGGGCGGACAGATACGCAGTATTTT. Its protein product is CASSFNRGRTDTQYF.

This clonotype came up many times. The CDR3 nucleotides are TGTGCCAGCAGCCCCGTAAAAGAGGGTGCGCAGTATTTT. It yields the protein CASSPVKEGAQYF. The chain uses TRBV11-2 and TRBJ2-3; D might be TRBD2 (5 bases). CDR1 is SGHAT and CDR2 is FQNNGV in the germline V gene. V dropped 5 bases and J dropped 10 bases, with 16 bases sitting between them. This CDR3 has 13 residues. Supplemented by reference TRBV11-2 and TRBJ2-3, the full variable domain reads EAGVAQSPRYKIIEKRQSVAFWCNPISGHATLYWYQQILGQGPKLLIQFQNNGVVDDSQLPKDRFSAERLKGVDSTLKIQPAKLEDSAVYLCASSPVKEGAQYFGPGTRLTVL.

This clonotype was counted many times. The chain employs TRBV6-5 and TRBJ2-7, with 11 bases matching TRBD2. Germline CDR1 MNHEY, CDR2 SVGAGI. The length of the CDR3 is 15 residues. J was trimmed by 0 bases and V by 2 bases; bases with no gene match: 0. The CDR3: CASSYGTSGSYEQYF. DNA of the CDR3: TGTGCCAGCAGTTACGGGACTAGCGGCTCCTACGAGCAGTACTTC.

This clonotype was picked up many times. V and J are TRBV28 and TRBJ2-5; 11 bases line up with TRBD2. Looked up from germline, CDR1 is MDHEN and CDR2 is SYDVKM. CDR3 length: 16 residues. J gave up 5 bases and V 8 bases, and 13 bases lay outside the gene matches. The CDR3 region is CASRSKLAGDRETQYF. CDR3 in DNA: TGTGCCAGCCGTTCAAAACTAGCGGGAGATAGGGAGACCCAGTACTTC.

This clonotype was found many times. The chain has TRBV25-1 and TRBJ2-1; D is undetermined. Trimming cost V 3 bases and J 8 bases, with 11 bases left between them. Looked up from germline, CDR1 is MGHDK and CDR2 is SYGVNS. The CDR3 runs to 13 residues. The CDR3 is CASSDIGIYEQFF. In DNA form, the CDR3 reads TGTGCCAGCAGTGACATAGGAATCTATGAGCAGTTCTTC.

In this sample, this clonotype turned up many times. V usage is TRBV20-1 and J usage is TRBJ2-7, with D possibly matching TRBD2 (5 bases). The CDR3 loop spans 15 amino acids. Trimming cost V 0 bases and J 3 bases, with 15 bases left between them. CDR1 is DFQATT and CDR2 is SNEGSKA in the germline V gene (reference sequence). DNA of the CDR3: TGCAGTGCTAGAGATCTAGCCGGGTCCCTCTACGAGCAGTACTTC. Its translation is CSARDLAGSLYEQYF.

This clonotype has a count of ten or more. The gene calls are TRBV5-1 and TRBJ1-1; no clear D. The V gene's germline CDR1 is SGHRS and CDR2 YFSETQ. Deletions cut 6 bases from V and 5 bases from J, with 14 bases between. The CDR3 sequence is 13 residues long. The CDR3 loop is CASNNAGDTEAFF. As DNA, the CDR3 is TGCGCCAGCAACAACGCGGGAGATACTGAAGCTTTCTTT.

In its sample, this clonotype was seen many times. The V and J genes are TRBV20-1 and TRBJ2-1, with D perhaps TRBD2 (6 bases). CDR1 DFQATT and CDR2 SNEGSKA come from the germline V gene (reference sequence). V was shortened by 5 bases and J by 2 bases, with 16 bases between the two germline ends. CDR3 length equals 15 residues. This chain's CDR3 is CSARARLVAYNEQFF. The CDR3 DNA reads as TGCAGTGCTCGAGCCCGACTAGTTGCCTACAATGAGCAGTTCTTC.

This clonotype was detected ten times or more. The V gene is TRBV11-2, the J gene TRBJ2-7; TRBD2 agrees at 7 bases. CDR3 size: 13 residues. V gave up 5 bases and J gave up 4 bases; unmatched junction bases: 5. The V gene's germline CDR1 is SGHAT and CDR2 FQNNGV. This CDR3 reads CASSVGGVYEQYF. The CDR3 DNA follows: TGTGCCAGCAGCGTTGGGGGGGTATACGAGCAGTACTTC. The complete variable domain, with remaining parts taken from reference TRBV11-2 and TRBJ2-7, reads EAGVAQSPRYKIIEKRQSVAFWCNPISGHATLYWYQQILGQGPKLLIQFQNNGVVDDSQLPKDRFSAERLKGVDSTLKIQPAKLEDSAVYLCASSVGGVYEQYFGPGTRLTVT.

V is TRBV4-1 and J is TRBJ1-1, with D perhaps TRBD1 (6 bases). The V and J ends lost 1 base and 4 bases respectively, with 19 bases between them. Germline V gene sequence: CDR1 MGHRA, CDR2 YSYEKL. The length of the CDR3 is 17 residues. The CDR3 is CASSQGWSGRGGTEAFF. The CDR3 DNA reads as TGCGCCAGCAGCCAAGGGTGGAGCGGGAGGGGGGGCACTGAAGCTTTCTTT.

The sample holds many counts of this clonotype. The V and J genes are TRBV28 and TRBJ2-1; 11 bases map to TRBD2. V lost 5 bases and J lost 7; bases outside the gene matches: 7. CDR1 MDHEN and CDR2 SYDVKM come from the germline V gene. The CDR3 has 15 amino acids. The CDR3 reads CASSPLAGGGNEQFF. The DNA of the CDR3 is TGTGCCAGCAGTCCATTAGCGGGAGGGGGTAATGAGCAGTTCTTC.

The chain links TRBV3-1 to TRBJ2-1, with 11 bases that match TRBD2. Per the germline V gene, CDR1 is LGHDT and CDR2 is YNNKEL (reference sequence). The CDR3 covers 17 residues. The V and J ends lost 4 bases and 6 bases, in that order; junction bases with no gene match: 11. CDR3 sequence reads: CASSRVALAGGANEQFF. Written as DNA, the CDR3 is TGTGCCAGCAGCCGAGTTGCCCTAGCGGGGGGTGCCAATGAGCAGTTCTTC.

Worth noting for this clonotype: A junction boundary mismatches the germline segment, possibly from a read error. The chain is built from TRBV19 and TRBJ1-1, with D tentatively TRBD1 (5 bases). The CDR3 contains 15 residues. Germline V gene sequence: CDR1 LNHDA, CDR2 SQIVND (reference sequence). The CDR3 DNA is TGTGCCAGCAGTATAGGCCGGGGCCGAAACACTGAAGCTTTCTTT. Protein product: CASSIGRGRNTEAFF.

At least ten counts were recorded for this clonotype. The chain links TRBV20-1 to TRBJ2-3; D possibly corresponds to TRBD2 (6 bases). Trimming cost V 1 base and J 8 bases, with 16 bases left between them. This CDR3 spans 14 amino acids. Germline CDR1 and CDR2: DFQATT and SNEGSKA (reference sequence). The chain's CDR3 is CSARVSGLGGTQYF. The CDR3 DNA follows: TGCAGTGCTAGAGTTAGCGGCCTGGGTGGTACGCAGTATTTT.

This clonotype showed up just a few times. J is TRBJ2-1 and V is TRBV12-3 or TRBV12-4; 7 bases align to TRBD2. The CDR3 runs 15 residues. V shed 6 bases, J shed 7 bases, and the junction held 12 bases outside the gene matches. The CDR3 region is CASRPSGISGNEQFF. CDR3 sequence (DNA): TGTGCCAGCAGACCGAGCGGGATCTCCGGGAATGAGCAGTTCTTC.

This clonotype was seen at least ten times. The chain joins TRBV24-1 to TRBJ2-1; 10 bases agree with TRBD2. The CDR3 length is 16 residues. The germline V gene has CDR1 KGHDR and CDR2 SFDVKD. After removal of 4 bases from V and 3 bases from J, the junction contained 5 bases not matched to a gene. Here the CDR3 reads CATSDSGTSDYNEQFF. CDR3 DNA: TGTGCCACCAGTGACTCCGGGACTAGCGACTACAATGAGCAGTTCTTC.

The chain has TRBV24-1 and TRBJ2-3, with 11 bases aligning to TRBD1. Germline-derived CDR1 and CDR2 are KGHDR and SFDVKD. The CDR3 spans 18 residues. Trimming removed 3 bases from V and 2 bases from J; junction bases left unmatched: 9. The CDR3 DNA sequence: TGTGCCACCAGTGATCCCCCGGGACAGGGGGGCATCACAGATACGCAGTATTTT. Translated, it gives CATSDPPGQGGITDTQYF.

This clonotype came up many times. The chain joins TRBV20-1 to TRBJ1-5, with 8 bases matching TRBD1. The CDR3 length is 14 residues. V lost 3 bases, J lost 5 bases, and 6 bases stayed unmatched. Germline V CDR1 and CDR2: DFQATT, SNEGSKA (reference sequence). Written as DNA, the CDR3 is TGCAGTGCTAGGAGAGGACAGGGTGATCAGCCCCAGCATTTT. Protein: CSARRGQGDQPQHF.

The sample holds many counts of this clonotype. CDR3 DNA: TGCAGTGCCTCGTCGACACCGGTCGGCTCACATACGCAGTATTTT. Residues: CSASSTPVGSHTQYF. The V call is TRBV20-1, the J call TRBJ2-3; D is unclear. V lost 6 bases and J 7 bases, leaving 23 bases between the germline ends. In germline, CDR1 is DFQATT, CDR2 SNEGSKA (reference sequence). The CDR3 totals 15 residues.

In this sample, this clonotype turned up a few times. The CDR3: CASSLRTGDSGELFF. Written as DNA, the CDR3 is TGCGCCAGCAGCTTGCGAACGGGAGATTCCGGGGAGCTGTTTTTT. The chain has TRBV5-1 and TRBJ2-2; tentatively, D is TRBD2 (6 bases). This CDR3 region has 15 residues. Germline CDR1 and CDR2: SGHRS and YFSETQ. Trimming took 1 base from V and 6 from J, leaving 13 bases between them. Full variable domain (outside the CDR3, taken from reference TRBV5-1 and TRBJ2-2): KAGVTQTPRYLIKTRGQQVTLSCSPISGHRSVSWYQQTPGQGLQFLFEYFSETQRNKGNFPGRFSGRQFSNSRSEMNVSTLELGDSALYLCASSLRTGDSGELFFGEGSRLTVL.

The CDR3 bases are TGTGCCAGCAGCTCCCCGGGGGTTAGCGGGGTCAATGAGCAGTTCTTC. Amino acid sequence: CASSSPGVSGVNEQFF. This rearrangement joins TRBV7-8 to TRBJ2-1; 8 bases are a match to TRBD2. The CDR3 consists of 16 residues. The V segment lost 4 bases and the J segment 6 bases; nucleotides outside the gene matches: 11. CDR1 is SGHVS and CDR2 is FQNEAQ in the germline V gene.

This clonotype was found many times. The chain joins TRBV30 to TRBJ2-3; TRBD2 might be the D (5 bases). Looked up from germline, CDR1 is GTSNPN and CDR2 is SVGIG (reference sequence). This CDR3 contains 12 residues. With 4 bases removed from V and 1 base from J, the gap between germline ends came to 6 bases. DNA for the CDR3: TGTGCCTGGAATAGCGGCACAGATACGCAGTATTTT. This sequence encodes CAWNSGTDTQYF.

This chain links TRBV20-1 with TRBJ2-2; D remains ambiguous. Trimming took off 0 bases at V and 0 bases at J, with 8 bases between the two ends. Looked up from germline, CDR1 is DFQATT and CDR2 is SNEGSKA (reference sequence). The CDR3 loop spans 15 amino acids. The DNA for the CDR3 is TGCAGTGCTAGAGATTTTGGGGCGAACACCGGGGAGCTGTTTTTT. Translation: CSARDFGANTGELFF.

This clonotype was observed many times. The chain uses TRBV12-3 or TRBV12-4 and TRBJ2-3; the match to TRBD2 covers 14 bases. V shed 2 bases and J 5 bases; nucleotides not matched to a gene: 12. The CDR3 length is 19 residues. The CDR3 nucleotides read TGTGCCAGCAGTTTAACCTTTAGACTAGCGGGAGGGCCTGTAGATACGCAGTATTTT. It encodes CASSLTFRLAGGPVDTQYF.